The next 25 T cell receptor beta chains were all read from a single sample in a study of OX40 agonist ivuxolimab in advanced cancers. This table comes from immunoSEQ multiplex PCR, and its TCRdb copy is limited to in-frame clones, with some not included. The sample has under 40,000 clones, 80% seen once. The material was CD4+ or CD8+ T cells sorted from blood, obtained in a trial of the OX40 agonist ivuxolimab. Source of these receptors: an adult with an advanced solid tumor such as melanoma, head and neck, liver or kidney cancer.

V and J are TRBV19 and TRBJ2-3; a possible D gene is TRBD1 (5 bases). CDR1 LNHDA and CDR2 SQIVND come from the germline V gene (reference sequence). V gave up 10 bases and J gave up 0 bases, with 14 bases separating them. There are 14 residues in the CDR3. The CDR3 loop is CATSLTASTDTQYF. CDR3 nucleotides: TGTGCCACCTCCCTGACAGCTAGCACAGATACGCAGTATTTT.

V gene TRBV6-6 combines with J gene TRBJ1-6; 8 nucleotides line up with TRBD1. Germline trimming cut 7 bases from V and 8 bases from J; bases unmatched to any gene: 7. The CDR3 is 14 residues long. CDR1 is MNHNY, CDR2 SVGAGI, per germline (reference sequence). In DNA, the CDR3 is TGTGCCAGCACTCGTCGGACAGGGCATTCACCCCTCCACTTT. It yields the protein CASTRRTGHSPLHF.

The chain links TRBV5-5 to TRBJ2-7; TRBD1 agrees at 7 bases. Germline CDR1 is SGHKS and CDR2 is YYEKEE (reference sequence). J lost 2 bases, V lost 3 bases, and 5 bases had no gene match. This CDR3 region has 14 residues. The CDR3 region has the DNA TGTGCCAGCAGCTCCAGACAGGGTGCCTACGAGCAGTACTTC. It specifies CASSSRQGAYEQYF.

The rearrangement links TRBV29-1 to TRBJ1-2; TRBD1 matches at 9 bases. CDR3 length equals 19 residues. Trimming at V came to 4 bases and at J to 5 bases, leaving 23 bases not matched to a gene. Germline CDR1 is SQVTM and CDR2 is ANQGSEA. Here the CDR3 reads CSVVLGTGRGAYPGYGYTF. The CDR3 DNA reads as TGCAGCGTTGTCCTAGGGACAGGGAGAGGAGCCTATCCTGGGTATGGCTACACCTTC.

The chain recombines TRBV19 with TRBJ1-4; a weak D match, TRBD1 (6 bases). The V gene's germline CDR1 is LNHDA and CDR2 SQIVND (reference sequence). CDR3 size: 15 residues. V shed 5 bases and J shed 0 bases, with 10 bases lying between them. The CDR3 here is CASSQGITTNEKLFF. CDR3 nucleotides: TGTGCCAGTAGTCAGGGGATCACAACTAATGAAAAACTGTTTTTT.

The rearrangement joins TRBV11-2 to TRBJ2-7; 7 bases fit TRBD2. V shed 6 bases, J shed 4 bases, and the junction held 9 bases outside the gene matches. Germline-derived CDR1 and CDR2 are SGHAT and FQNNGV. The CDR3 is made up of 14 amino acids. The CDR3 is CASSPGRAGYEQYF. DNA of the CDR3: TGTGCCAGCAGTCCGGGCCGAGCGGGATACGAGCAGTACTTC.

This chain uses TRBV9 with TRBJ1-1; 7 bases are shared with TRBD1. The J segment lost 7 bases and the V segment lost 3 bases, leaving 9 bases of the junction unmatched. Per germline, CDR1 SGDLS and CDR2 YYNGEE. The CDR3 spans 14 residues. CDR3: CASSAQTGTNEAFF. The CDR3 nucleotides are TGTGCCAGCAGCGCTCAGACAGGGACCAATGAAGCTTTCTTT. Full variable domain (rest looked up from reference TRBV9 and TRBJ1-1): DSGVTQTPKHLITATGQRVTLRCSPRSGDLSVYWYQQSLDQGLQFLIQYYNGEERAKGNILERFSAQQFPDLHSELNLSSLELGDSALYFCASSAQTGTNEAFFGQGTRLTVV.

J is TRBJ1-2 and V is TRBV18, with D unclear. The germline CDR1 and CDR2 sequences are KGHSH and LQKENI. Trimming removed 3 bases from V and 6 bases from J, with 11 bases in between. The CDR3 is made up of 13 amino acids. DNA for the CDR3: TGTGCCAGCTCACCGCAGGTGGCTGATGGCTACACCTTC. It encodes CASSPQVADGYTF.

In its sample, this clone is medium-sized (0.01 to 0.1%). The chain links TRBV7-9 to TRBJ1-2; 10 positions match TRBD1. V lost 5 bases to trimming and J lost 6 bases; unmatched junction nucleotides: 6. Germline-derived CDR1 and CDR2 are SEHNR and FQNEAQ (reference sequence). This CDR3 is built from 14 residues. The CDR3 bases are TGTGCCAGCAGCCCCCCCGGGACAGGGGATGGCTACACCTTC. Translating gives CASSPPGTGDGYTF.

J is TRBJ2-7 and V is TRBV29-1, with D unresolved. The germline V gene encodes CDR1 SQVTM and CDR2 ANQGSEA. The V and J ends lost 0 bases and 3 bases respectively, with 0 bases between them. CDR3 length: 10 residues. CDR3 sequence (DNA): TGCAGCGTTGAAGACTACGAGCAGTACTTC. This codes for CSVEDYEQYF.

The genes are TRBV10-3 and TRBJ2-7, with 8 bases aligning to TRBD1. Germline loops: CDR1 ENHRY, CDR2 SYGVKD. Trimming cost V 4 bases and J 1 base; bases outside gene matches: 3. The CDR3 is 14 amino acids. The CDR3 loop reads CAISAGQGSYEQYF. The CDR3 DNA reads TGTGCCATCAGTGCCGGACAGGGTTCCTACGAGCAGTACTTC.

This clone was seen only once. V is TRBV11-2 and J is TRBJ2-7, with D possibly being TRBD2 (5 bases). Germline assignment: CDR1 SGHAT and CDR2 FQNNGV. V shed 5 bases and J shed 2 bases, with 13 bases lying between them. CDR3 length: 14 residues. CDR3 nucleotide sequence: TGTGCCAGCAGCCCCGGGCTAGCCGCCTACGAGCAGTACTTC. Translating gives CASSPGLAAYEQYF.

The chain joins TRBV27 to TRBJ2-2; the D gene is possibly TRBD2 (7 bases). The V end lost 9 bases, the J end lost 5 bases, and 16 bases lay between the germline ends. The CDR3 has 14 residues. The germline V gene has CDR1 MNHEY and CDR2 SMNVEV (reference sequence). The CDR3 coding sequence is TGTGCCAGTTCACGGGGGAGGGGGACCGGGGAGCTGTTTTTT. Amino acids: CASSRGRGTGELFF.

V usage is TRBV2 and J usage is TRBJ2-2; TRBD2 is a possible D gene (7 bases). The CDR3 is 15 residues long. V was clipped by 9 bases and J by 4 bases, with 18 bases between them. Germline-derived CDR1 and CDR2 are SNHLY and FYNNEI. In nucleotides, the CDR3 is TGTGCCAGTTCCCTGTTCGCGGGGGCCACCGGGGAGCTGTTTTTT. Translated: CASSLFAGATGELFF.

The J gene is TRBJ1-2, the V gene TRBV6-5; D is unresolved. V lost 3 bases and J lost 14, with 13 bases in between. Germline assignment: CDR1 MNHEY and CDR2 SVGAGI. The CDR3 length is 11 residues. CDR3 nucleotide sequence: TGTGCCAGCAGTTATTCTTCCCCGTTGACCTTC. Translating gives CASSYSSPLTF.

The rearrangement joins TRBV6-1 to TRBJ1-5; tentatively, D is TRBD1 (5 bases). The germline CDR1 and CDR2 sequences are MNHNS and SASEGT. This CDR3 has 14 residues. Trimming left V 3 bases short and J 7 bases short, with 13 bases between. In DNA form, the CDR3 reads TGTGCCAGCAGTGAGGGACCTGGAGGACAGCCCCAGCATTTT. It translates to CASSEGPGGQPQHF.

V is TRBV7-2 and J is TRBJ1-1; the D gene is possibly TRBD1 (5 bases). Germline V gives CDR1 SGHTA, CDR2 FQGNSA. V was cut by 5 bases and J by 0 bases, with 10 bases left in between. There are 14 residues in the CDR3. CDR3 bases: TGTGCCAGCAGCGAGGGGAGACTGAACACTGAAGCTTTCTTT. Translated, it gives CASSEGRLNTEAFF.

CDR3 nucleotide sequence: TGTGCCTCCGGCGGGGGTTACGAGCAGTACTTC. Encoded protein: CASGGGYEQYF. The chain combines TRBV2 with TRBJ2-5; 7 nucleotides align to TRBD2. TRBJ2-7 matches the DNA end more closely, so the J call is doubtful. The CDR3 length is 11 residues. Germline assignment: CDR1 SNHLY and CDR2 FYNNEI.

As regards this clone: Other nucleotide sequences in the sample specify the same CDR3. The chain joins TRBV28 to TRBJ1-5; TRBD1 might be the D (5 bases). CDR1 MDHEN and CDR2 SYDVKM come from the germline V gene. The length of the CDR3 is 15 residues. The V gene lost 3 bases and the J gene lost 3 bases, with 12 bases spanning the gap. The chain's CDR3 is CASSFGHLINQPQHF. The CDR3, as DNA: TGTGCCAGCAGTTTTGGACACCTGATCAATCAGCCCCAGCATTTT.

This clone has a handful of counts. In DNA, the CDR3 is TGTGCCAGCTCACCGGGGACTAGCGGGAGGGGCGTACGAGAGACCCAGTACTTC. Translating gives CASSPGTSGRGVRETQYF. This chain connects TRBV18 to TRBJ2-5, with 16 bases that match TRBD2. This CDR3 has 18 amino acids. The V segment lost 3 bases and the J segment 4 bases; nucleotides outside the gene matches: 8. Germline CDR1 is KGHSH and CDR2 is LQKENI.

The chain uses TRBV6-5 and TRBJ2-1; 7 positions match TRBD1. V lost 5 bases, J lost 6 bases, and 10 bases stayed unmatched. Germline CDR1 is MNHEY and CDR2 is SVGAGI. The CDR3 spans 15 residues. The CDR3 spells CASSRDRASRNEQFF. CDR3 nucleotide sequence: TGTGCCAGCAGTCGGGACAGAGCTAGCCGCAATGAGCAGTTCTTC.

This chain uses TRBV5-1 with TRBJ1-6; the D is unclear. V was trimmed by 0 bases and J by 7 bases, leaving 8 bases between them. Germline-derived CDR1 and CDR2 are SGHRS and YFSETQ. The CDR3 is 14 amino acids. The CDR3 sequence is CASSLVAGNSPLHF. Here the CDR3 DNA reads TGCGCCAGCAGCTTGGTGGCGGGGAATTCACCCCTCCACTTT.

V is TRBV7-6 and J is TRBJ2-5; weak D call: TRBD1 (7 bases). The end of the DNA is better explained by TRBJ2-7, so the J call may be wrong. The CDR3 loop spans 17 amino acids. CDR1 SGHVS and CDR2 FNYEAQ come from the germline V gene. Here the CDR3 reads CASSPQGVFGSSYEQYF. Here the CDR3 DNA reads TGTGCCAGCAGCCCCCAGGGGGTGTTCGGGAGCTCCTACGAGCAGTACTTC.

The V call is TRBV11-3, the J call TRBJ2-3; maybe TRBD2 (6 bases). Trimming took 2 bases from V and 1 from J, leaving 10 bases between them. In germline, CDR1 is SGHNT, CDR2 YENEEA. The CDR3 has 15 residues. The CDR3 DNA is TGTGCCAGCAGCTTATTGGGGACTGGCACAGATACGCAGTATTTT. Its protein is CASSLLGTGTDTQYF. Full variable domain (remainder filled in from reference TRBV11-3 and TRBJ2-3): EAGVVQSPRYKIIEKKQPVAFWCNPISGHNTLYWYLQNLGQGPELLIRYENEEAVDDSQLPKDRFSAERLKGVDSTLKIQPAELGDSAVYLCASSLLGTGTDTQYFGPGTRLTVL.

The V and J genes are TRBV21-1 and TRBJ2-5; the table gives TRBD1 as D, unverified against the DNA. The J call may be wrong; the DNA end is better matched by TRBJ2-7. TRBV21-1 is assigned pseudogene status. There are 13 residues in the CDR3. DNA of the CDR3: TGTGCCAGCCCCGGGACAGCCTCCTACGAGCAGTACTTC. The encoded protein is CASPGTASYEQYF.